This TCR beta chain was profiled in a study of Ad26.COV2.S vaccination and SARS-CoV-2 variants. In the study overall: Dosing was one shot or two shots 56 days apart. Study conclusions and caveats: The analyses of TCR breadth and depth may have understated the size of total T cell responses. The authors reported substantial breadth in spike-specific CD8+ and CD4+ T cell responses after vaccination.

On this clone itself: Antigen specificity is unknown.

Treatment defined: about 20 received Ad26.COV2.S at low or high dose, single or two shots; about five received placebo; per-sample allocation not given. At day 63 after the first vaccine or placebo injection, samples were drawn. An Ad26 vector expressing Wuhan-strain SARS-CoV-2 spike constituted the vaccine. Clones were read by immunoSEQ multiplex PCR, and TCRdb kept only the in-frame ones, dropping some. The sample lists roughly 700,000 clones, roughly 90% seen once, with over 1.3% in the top ten. This receptor was obtained from a person aged 18-65 years who received the Ad26.COV2.S COVID-19 vaccine or a placebo. This specimen consisted of peripheral blood, obtained in a trial of Ad26.COV2.S vaccine versus placebo.

The CDR3 region has the DNA TGTGCCTGGAGTGTACAGGGGCTAAACAATCAGCCCCAGCATTTT. It is translated as CAWSVQGLNNQPQHF. The chain uses TRBV30 and TRBJ1-5; 7 nucleotides agree with TRBD1. Germline values: CDR1 GTSNPN, CDR2 SVGIG (reference sequence). The V and J ends lost 0 bases and 3 bases, in that order; junction bases with no gene match: 5. The CDR3 has 15 residues. The full variable domain, in which reference TRBV30 and TRBJ1-5 provide the parts outside the CDR3, is SQTIHQWPATLVQPVGSPLSLECTVEGTSNPNLYWYRQAAGRGLQLLFYSVGIGQISSEVPQNLSASRPQDRQFILSSKKLLLSDSGFYLCAWSVQGLNNQPQHFGDGTRLSIL.